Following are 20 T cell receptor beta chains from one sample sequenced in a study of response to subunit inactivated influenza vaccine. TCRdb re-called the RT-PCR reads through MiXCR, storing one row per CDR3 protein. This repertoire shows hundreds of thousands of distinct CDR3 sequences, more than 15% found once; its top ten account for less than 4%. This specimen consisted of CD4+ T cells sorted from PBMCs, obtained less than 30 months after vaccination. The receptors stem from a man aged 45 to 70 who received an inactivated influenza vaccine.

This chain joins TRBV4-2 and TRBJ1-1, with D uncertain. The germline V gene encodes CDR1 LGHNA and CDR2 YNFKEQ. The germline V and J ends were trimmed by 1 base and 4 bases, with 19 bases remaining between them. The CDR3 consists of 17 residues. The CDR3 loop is CASSQALTEVMSTEAFF. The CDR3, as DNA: TGTGCCAGCAGCCAAGCCCTCACAGAGGTGATGTCCACTGAAGCTTTCTTT.

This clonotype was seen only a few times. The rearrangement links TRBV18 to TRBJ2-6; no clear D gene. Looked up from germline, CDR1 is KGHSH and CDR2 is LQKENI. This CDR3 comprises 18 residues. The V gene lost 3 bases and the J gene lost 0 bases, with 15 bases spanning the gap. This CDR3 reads CASSPWRPEYSGANVLTF. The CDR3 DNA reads TGTGCCAGCTCACCCTGGCGGCCTGAGTACTCTGGGGCCAACGTCCTGACTTTC.

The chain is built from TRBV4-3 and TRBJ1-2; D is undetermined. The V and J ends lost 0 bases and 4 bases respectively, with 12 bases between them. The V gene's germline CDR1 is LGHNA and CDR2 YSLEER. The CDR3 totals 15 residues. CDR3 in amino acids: CASSQDTSERYGYTF. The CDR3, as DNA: TGCGCCAGCAGCCAAGATACCTCAGAGCGCTATGGCTACACCTTC.

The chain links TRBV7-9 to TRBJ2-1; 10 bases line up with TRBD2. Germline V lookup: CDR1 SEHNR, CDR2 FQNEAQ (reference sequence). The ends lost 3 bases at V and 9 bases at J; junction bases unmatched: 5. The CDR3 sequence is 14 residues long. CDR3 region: CASSFTSGTVEQFF. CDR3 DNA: TGTGCCAGCAGCTTCACTAGCGGGACGGTTGAGCAGTTCTTC.

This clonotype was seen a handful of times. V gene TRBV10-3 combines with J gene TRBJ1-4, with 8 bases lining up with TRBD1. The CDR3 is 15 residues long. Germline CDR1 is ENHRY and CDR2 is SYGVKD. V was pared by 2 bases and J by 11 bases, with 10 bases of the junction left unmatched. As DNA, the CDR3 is TGTGCCATCAGTGAGCAAGACAGGGGCAAGTCCAAACTGTTTTTT. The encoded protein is CAISEQDRGKSKLFF.

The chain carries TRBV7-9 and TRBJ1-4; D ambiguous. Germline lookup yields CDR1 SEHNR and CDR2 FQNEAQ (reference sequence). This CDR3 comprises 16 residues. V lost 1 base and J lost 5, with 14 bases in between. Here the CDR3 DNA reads TGTGCCAGCAGCTTAGTAGACGGCAGAGCAAATGAAAAACTGTTTTTT. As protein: CASSLVDGRANEKLFF.

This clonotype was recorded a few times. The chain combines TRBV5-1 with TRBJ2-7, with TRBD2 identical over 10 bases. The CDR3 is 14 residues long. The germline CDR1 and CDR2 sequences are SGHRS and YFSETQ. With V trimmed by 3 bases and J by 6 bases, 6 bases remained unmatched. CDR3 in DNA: TGCGCCAGCAGCTCACAAGCGGGAGGGCTCGAGCAGTACTTC. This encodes CASSSQAGGLEQYF.

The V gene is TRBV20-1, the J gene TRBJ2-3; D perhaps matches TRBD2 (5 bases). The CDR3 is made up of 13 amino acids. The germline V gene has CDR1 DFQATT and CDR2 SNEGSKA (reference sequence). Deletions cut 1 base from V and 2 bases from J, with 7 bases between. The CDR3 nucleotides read TGCAGTGCTAGAGCCGGGAACACAGATACGCAGTATTTT. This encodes CSARAGNTDTQYF.

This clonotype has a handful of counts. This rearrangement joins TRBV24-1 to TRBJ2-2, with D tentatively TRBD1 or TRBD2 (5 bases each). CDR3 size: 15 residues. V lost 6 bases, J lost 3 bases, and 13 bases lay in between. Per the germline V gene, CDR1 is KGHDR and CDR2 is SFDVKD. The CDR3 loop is CATSYPGTDTGELFF. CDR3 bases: TGTGCCACCAGTTATCCCGGGACCGACACCGGGGAGCTGTTTTTT.

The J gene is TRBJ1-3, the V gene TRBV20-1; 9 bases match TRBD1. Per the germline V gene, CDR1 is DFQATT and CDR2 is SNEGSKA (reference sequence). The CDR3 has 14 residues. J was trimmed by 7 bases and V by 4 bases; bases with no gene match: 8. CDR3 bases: TGCAGTGCTATGCCGGGACAGGGCCCGAACACCATATATTTT. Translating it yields CSAMPGQGPNTIYF.

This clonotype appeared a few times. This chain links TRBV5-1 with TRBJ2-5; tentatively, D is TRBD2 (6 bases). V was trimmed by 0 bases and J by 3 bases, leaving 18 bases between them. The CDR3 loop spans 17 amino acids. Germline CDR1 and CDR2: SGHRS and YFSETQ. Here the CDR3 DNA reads TGCGCCAGCAGCTTGGAGGCCCTAGCGATTGGGAAAGAGACCCAGTACTTC. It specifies CASSLEALAIGKETQYF.

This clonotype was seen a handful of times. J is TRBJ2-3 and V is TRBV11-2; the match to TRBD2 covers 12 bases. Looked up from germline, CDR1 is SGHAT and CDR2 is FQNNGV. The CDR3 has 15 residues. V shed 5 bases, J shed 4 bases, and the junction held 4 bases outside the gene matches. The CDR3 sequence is CASSQLAGGPDTQYF. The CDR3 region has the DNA TGTGCCAGCAGCCAACTAGCGGGGGGTCCAGATACGCAGTATTTT. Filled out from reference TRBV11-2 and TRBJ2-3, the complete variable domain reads EAGVAQSPRYKIIEKRQSVAFWCNPISGHATLYWYQQILGQGPKLLIQFQNNGVVDDSQLPKDRFSAERLKGVDSTLKIQPAKLEDSAVYLCASSQLAGGPDTQYFGPGTRLTVL.

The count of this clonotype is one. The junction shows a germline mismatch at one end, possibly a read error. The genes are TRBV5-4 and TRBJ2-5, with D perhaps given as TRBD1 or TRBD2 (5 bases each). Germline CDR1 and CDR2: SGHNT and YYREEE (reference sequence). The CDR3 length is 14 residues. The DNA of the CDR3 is TGTGCCAGCAGCTCAAACGGGGTTAGGGGCGGAGTGGGCTTC. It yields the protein CASSSNGVRGGVGF. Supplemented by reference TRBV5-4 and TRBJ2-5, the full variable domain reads ETGVTQSPTHLIKTRGQQVTLRCSSQSGHNTVSWYQQALGQGPQFIFQYYREEENGRGNFPPRFSGLQFPNYSSELNVNALELDDSALYLCASSSNGVRGGVGFGPGTRLLVL.

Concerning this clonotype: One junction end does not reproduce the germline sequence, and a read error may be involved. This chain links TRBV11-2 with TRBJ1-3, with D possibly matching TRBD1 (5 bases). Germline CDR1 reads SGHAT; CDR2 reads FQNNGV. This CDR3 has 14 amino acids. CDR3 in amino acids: CASSAWDPGNTIYF. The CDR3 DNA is TGTGCCAGCAGCGCATGGGACCCTGGGAACACCATATATTTT.

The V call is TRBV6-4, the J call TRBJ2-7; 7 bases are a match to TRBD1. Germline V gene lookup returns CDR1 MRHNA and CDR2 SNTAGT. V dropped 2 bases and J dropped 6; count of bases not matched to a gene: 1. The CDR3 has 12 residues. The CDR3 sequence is CASSDAGGEQYF. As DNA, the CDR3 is TGTGCCAGCAGTGACGCAGGGGGCGAGCAGTACTTC.

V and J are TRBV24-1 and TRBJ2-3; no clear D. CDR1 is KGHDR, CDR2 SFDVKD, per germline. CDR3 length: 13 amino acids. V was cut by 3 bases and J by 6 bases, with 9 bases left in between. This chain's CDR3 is CATSDGPVDTQYF. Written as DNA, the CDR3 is TGTGCCACCAGTGATGGCCCGGTGGATACGCAGTATTTT.

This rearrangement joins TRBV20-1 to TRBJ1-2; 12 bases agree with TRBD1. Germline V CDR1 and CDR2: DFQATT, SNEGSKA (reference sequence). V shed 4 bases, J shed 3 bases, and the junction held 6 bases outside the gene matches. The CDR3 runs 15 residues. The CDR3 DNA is TGCAGTGCTATTGGGACAGGGGGCTTTGACTATGGCTACACCTTC. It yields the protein CSAIGTGGFDYGYTF.

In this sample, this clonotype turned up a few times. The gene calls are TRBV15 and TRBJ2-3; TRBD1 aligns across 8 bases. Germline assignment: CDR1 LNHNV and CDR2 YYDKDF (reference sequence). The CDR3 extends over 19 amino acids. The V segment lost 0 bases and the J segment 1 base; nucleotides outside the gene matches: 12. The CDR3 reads CATSRDPRTGPLGTDTQYF. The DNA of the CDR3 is TGTGCCACCAGCAGAGATCCCAGGACAGGGCCCCTCGGCACAGATACGCAGTATTTT. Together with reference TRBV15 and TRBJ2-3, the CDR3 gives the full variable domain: DAMVIQNPRYQVTQFGKPVTLSCSQTLNHNVMYWYQQKSSQAPKLLFHYYDKDFNNEADTPDNFQSRRPNTSFCFLDIRSPGLGDTAMYLCATSRDPRTGPLGTDTQYFGPGTRLTVL.

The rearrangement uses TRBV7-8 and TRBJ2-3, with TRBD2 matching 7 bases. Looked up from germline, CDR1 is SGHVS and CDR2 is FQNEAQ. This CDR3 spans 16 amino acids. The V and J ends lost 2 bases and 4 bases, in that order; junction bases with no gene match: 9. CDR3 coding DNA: TGTGCCAGCAGCTTATCCCTAGCGGTCACGGCAGATACGCAGTATTTT. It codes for CASSLSLAVTADTQYF.

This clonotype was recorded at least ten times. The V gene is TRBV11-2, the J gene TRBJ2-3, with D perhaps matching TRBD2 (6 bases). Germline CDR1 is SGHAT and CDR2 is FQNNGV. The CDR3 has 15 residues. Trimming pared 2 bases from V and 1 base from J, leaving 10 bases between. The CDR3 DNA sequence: TGTGCCAGCAGCTTACGCGGGAAAGGCACAGATACGCAGTATTTT. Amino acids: CASSLRGKGTDTQYF. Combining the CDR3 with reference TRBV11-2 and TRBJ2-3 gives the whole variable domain EAGVAQSPRYKIIEKRQSVAFWCNPISGHATLYWYQQILGQGPKLLIQFQNNGVVDDSQLPKDRFSAERLKGVDSTLKIQPAKLEDSAVYLCASSLRGKGTDTQYFGPGTRLTVL.